These T cell receptor beta chains were read from a single sample in a study of T-cell memory formation after mild COVID-19. TCRdb fed the 5' RACE reads into MiXCR, producing one record per CDR3 protein. The sample carries 380,000 or so distinct CDR3 sequences, approximately 15% recorded once. The sequenced sample was PBMCs or a T cell subset sorted from them (not recorded which). These receptors originate from a man aged 18 to 35 who had mild COVID-19 (a few samples of this study predate the infection). Cell type and time point are not known. CDR3s leave out the opening cysteine and the closing phenylalanine or tryptophan.

v_call	cdr3_aa
TRBV4-1	ASSQRLSGEDTQY
TRBV6-2/TRBV6-3	ASSAFFQAGKGNEQF
TRBV12-3/TRBV12-4	ASSFETNSYNEQF
TRBV20-1	SARQTGEKIGYT
TRBV7-8	ASSLVGGADTGELF
TRBV19	ASSDRVVETQY
TRBV30	AWSVGLAGINEQF
TRBV7-3	ASSQDRGVDNIQY
TRBV12-3/TRBV12-4	ASTAASRSGAQY
TRBV6-6	ASSRGWDTGELF
TRBV7-8	ASSLAGGWTSTNYGYT
TRBV4-3	ASSRYPSGLAGEETQY
TRBV15	ATSRRTGPDQPQH
TRBV7-2	ASSLFGGRAGELF
TRBV15	ATSRVGPRLSPLH
TRBV7-8	ASSFSGQRSPLH
TRBV28	ASQRGGALEQF
TRBV19	ASSIGQANTEAF
TRBV7-2	ASSLYVDYQETQY
TRBV4-1	ASSQGDSNTEAF
TRBV5-1	ASGGKTQY
TRBV28	ASSLPGQGFYEQF
TRBV7-2	ASSLVQGAYNEQF